This TCR beta chain derives from a study of OX40 agonist ivuxolimab in advanced cancers. Concerning the study at large: Ivuxolimab was a fully human IgG2 agonistic monoclonal antibody targeting the costimulatory receptor OX40 (CD134). Intravenous ivuxolimab was administered to patients every 2 weeks at six dose levels: 0.01, 0.1, 0.3, 1.5, 3 and 10 mg/kg. Of the 50 or so patients in dose escalation, about 20 had hepatocellular carcinoma, approximately 15 had melanoma, 9 had renal cell carcinoma and 9 had head and neck cancer. The dose-escalation cohort was about 86% male with a mean age of about 54 years, ranging from roughly 23 to 80. Patients were allowed to have had prior anti-PD-1, anti-PD-L1 or anti-CTLA-4 therapy, and 40% to 45% of the dose-escalation patients had been treated with checkpoint inhibitors. Three dose-escalation patients achieved partial responses, one with hepatocellular carcinoma and two with cutaneous melanoma. The purpose of peripheral TCRbeta sequencing was to test whether ivuxolimab changed TCR sequence diversity and led to clonal T-cell expansion. The paper reports the monotherapy dose-escalation portion (N ≈ 52 patients) of the phase I ivuxolimab trial. Findings and caveats that apply to the study as a whole: At doses of 0.1 to 3.0 mg/kg, clonal expansion of both CD4+ and CD8+ T cells in blood was seen between baseline and week 6. After ivuxolimab, CD8+ T cells had more expanded clones than CD4+ T cells on average. Which antigens the clonally expanded peripheral T cells were specific for was not determined. Low levels of normalized T-cell clonal expansion were also seen in some patients who did not respond. In the 0.1-3.0 mg/kg groups, partial responders had among the lowest normalized peripheral clonal expansion, particularly in CD8+ T cells.

Of note for this clone: Its antigen is unknown. Base qualities are not provided; no much larger clone lies one nucleotide away.

Patients with autoimmune disease history or receiving systemic immunosuppression were excluded from the trial. Peripheral blood for TCR sequencing was collected from all dose cohorts at baseline, on cycle 4 day 1, and on cycle 7 day 1. The samples were drawn from a first-in-human, open-label, multicenter phase I dose-escalation trial of ivuxolimab. Adults with locally advanced or metastatic melanoma, renal cell, hepatocellular, or head and neck squamous cell carcinoma were enrolled in the trial. Before TCR sequencing, CD4+ T cells and CD8+ T cells from peripheral blood were sorted into separate populations. Germline trimming: 2 bases from V, 4 bases from J; junction bases outside gene matches: 10. Looking up the germline V gene yields CDR1 SGHRS and CDR2 YFSETQ. The CDR3 numbers 17 residues from cysteine through phenylalanine. Only CDR3 DNA remains: 51 bases, in frame from the first base. For sequencing of the TCRbeta CDR3 region, genomic DNA was extracted from the sorted cells. TCRbeta CDR3 regions were sequenced using the immunoSEQ Assay. Held by TCRdb, this immuneACCESS table contains in-frame sequences only and omits some clones. Under half of the omission traces to an unresolved V gene where checked; the cause of the rest is unknown. The sample yields tens of thousands of clones; around nine tenths were counted once. Less than 0.55% of the sample rests with the top ten.

Source: CD4+ or CD8+ T cells sorted from blood, taken in a trial of the OX40 agonist ivuxolimab. This sequence uses TRBV5-1 and TRBJ2-5; 11 junctional bases match TRBD2. The TCR originated in an adult with an advanced solid tumor such as melanoma, head and neck, liver or kidney cancer. The DNA sequence reads TGCGCCAGCAGCTTTCAGGGTACTAGCGGGAGAGGAGAGACCCAGTACTTC. Its translation is CASSFQGTSGRGETQYF.